The clone carrying this TCR beta chain was counted a few times. These data are taken from a study of T cells after yellow fever vaccination. About the research overall: SMART-Seq v4 Ultra Low Input prepared libraries from low-cell fractions.

MiXCR was run by TCRdb on the 5' RACE reads, yielding one entry per CDR3 protein. The sample shows roughly 500,000 distinct CDR3 sequences, roughly a fifth of them seen only once. V trimming: 7 bases; J trimming: 4 bases; junction bases outside the gene matches: 4. The CDR3 is 12 residues long. Looked up from germline, CDR1 is SQVTM and CDR2 is ANQGSEA. This receptor was obtained from a man in his thirties or forties who received the YFV17D yellow fever vaccine. This sequence joins TRBV29-1 and TRBJ2-5; 9 bases map to TRBD1. The input for sequencing was PBMCs, taken 15 days after the yellow fever booster vaccination. The CDR3 spells CSGRQGVETQYF. The CDR3 region has the DNA TGCAGCGGACGACAGGGGGTAGAGACCCAGTACTTC.